Listed below are T cell receptor beta chains from one sample, sequenced in a study of blood T cell repertoires in COVID-19. Sequencing used immunoSEQ multiplex PCR; TCRdb keeps in-frame clones, though not all of them. The sample comprises 55,000 to 70,000 clones, about 85% of which are singletons, and 3.4% rests with the top ten. The sequenced material came from peripheral blood. The source is a woman aged 45-60 years with COVID-19, enrolled during active disease. CDR3s include the opening cysteine and the closing phenylalanine or tryptophan. Fields, in order: V gene, CDR3 protein.

v_call: TRBV6-6; cdr3_aa: CASSPPTGRGGGQPQHF
v_call: TRBV14; cdr3_aa: CASSQLAGGLHLQFF
v_call: TRBV15; cdr3_aa: CATSILVLQPQHF
v_call: TRBV5-1; cdr3_aa: CASSRKEDSRREQYF
v_call: TRBV10-1; cdr3_aa: CASRGAPNF
v_call: TRBV5-1; cdr3_aa: CASSSGQRNSPLHF
v_call: TRBV27; cdr3_aa: CASMRLAGVAGDNEQFF
v_call: TRBV5-4; cdr3_aa: CASSLGARPVTGELFF
v_call: TRBV4-1; cdr3_aa: CASSQGTGGEALSPLHF
v_call: TRBV29-1; cdr3_aa: CSVLLAGTYEQYF
v_call: TRBV6-5; cdr3_aa: CASIGTGNTEAFF
v_call: TRBV5-1; cdr3_aa: CASIPVTGNTGELFF